This paragraph covers one T cell receptor beta chain sequence. No cognate antigen has been identified for it. Qualities for individual bases were not recorded, and no much larger clone is one base off. In total, about 650 healthy bone marrow donors made up the cohort. Cohort members were all nominally healthy when sampled, although unrecorded immune exposures were likely present. The donor was CMV seronegative and belonged to the group of around 350 seronegative cohort members. Each donor provided a peripheral blood sample, and peripheral blood mononuclear cells were used for TCR beta sequencing. Genomic DNA extraction from the blood cell samples was performed with the Qiagen DNeasy Blood Extraction Kit. These data belong to a study of cytomegalovirus exposure and HLA in healthy donors (dated by TCRdb to the late 2010s). Broadly, across the study: In an earlier analysis of fewer than 750 of the donors, under 300 Gb of sequence data and 100 million or so unique TCR beta sequences from about 179 million T cells were reported. HLA typing covered class I and class II loci at four-digit resolution. The aim of the study was to test whether cataloging public T cell receptors could identify signatures of past pathogen exposure. In an earlier analysis of a few hundred of the donors, high-throughput TCR beta sequencing was used to judge whether each TCR beta V gene segment behaved as functional or pseudogenic. The later analysis used no new phenotypic data to find candidate immune exposures, relying instead on TCR beta sequences and their occurrence across donors. Alongside the repertoire data, information on donor age, sex, ethnicity and CMV serostatus was compiled. The genetic ancestry cluster associated with self-reported Caucasian donors included about four fifths of the roughly 400 genotyped donors. Typing coverage differed by locus: A, B, C, DRB1 and DQB1 were typed in roughly 629-640 donors, DQA1 in about 500, DPA1 in 600 to 610, and DPB1 in 400 to 490. In addition to the first cohort of roughly 700 subjects, a separate validation cohort of 120 different subjects was used. Genome-wide SNP genotypes for about 65% of the 666 donors were used in a later genetic analysis, which treated that subset as a discovery cohort. Every repertoire in the discovery cohort had been generated on one and the same sequencing platform. A handful of DR-DQ haplotypes were handled as single units for association and clustering because linkage in the cohort was strong. To study patterns of TCR occurrence, a later analysis re-analyzed previously published TCR beta repertoires from around 700 donors and added high-resolution HLA genotyping. High-throughput TCR immunosequencing, statistical association of individual TCRs with disease status, and machine learning were combined to predict cytomegalovirus infection status. Across 398 genotyped donors of the cohort, an average of roughly 250,000 unique TCR beta nucleotide sequences per donor were sequenced, and about a sixth of those sequences were non-productive. The study profiled the T cell repertoires of 500 to 800 subjects by immunosequencing and related them to cytomegalovirus serostatus. An early release that covered 500 to 800 HLA-typed donors contained approximately 290 gigabases of sequencing data and about 84 million unique TCR sequences.

Libraries were made using the immunoSEQ multiplex PCR assay. For the multiplex PCR, a mixture combining 60 forward primers for TCR Vbeta segments and 13 reverse primers for TCR Jbeta segments was used. A multiplex PCR assay on genomic DNA amplified the CDR3 region of rearranged TCR beta genes. On the Illumina HiSeq System, the amplified TCR beta libraries were sequenced as 87-base-pair reads. Turning to the authors' computational methods: A later analysis counted approximately 76 million unique TCR beta chains across the 666 repertoires, and 9.5 million to 11 million of these chains were shared by at least two donors. Raw reads were error-corrected and collapsed into unique sequences by a nearest-neighbor algorithm in which closely related sequences were merged to remove PCR and sequencing errors. CDR3 sequences were aligned to IMGT reference sequences to assign V, D and J gene segments. Each retained sequence needed at least a six-nucleotide match to both a V gene segment and a J gene segment. Rearrangements were classified as productive when the CDR3 lacked stop codons and remained in frame with V and J, and all other rearrangements were classified as non-productive. CDR3 was defined by IMGT convention, running from the second conserved V-encoded cysteine to the conserved J-encoded phenylalanine. In an earlier analysis of roughly 610 of the donors, sequences lacking an unambiguous match to a single V gene segment were excluded. In an earlier analysis of approximately 560 of the donors, a V segment was called functional when productive rearrangements were above 56.7%, and segregating when the standard deviation between donors exceeded 5%. To diagnose cytomegalovirus status from the catalog of TCR beta chain sequences, a statistical classification framework was built. V and J gene assignment, in a later analysis, came from comparing TCR nucleotide sequences with IMGT/GENE-DB human TR gene sequences. In a later analysis, CDR3 sequences and most-parsimonious VDJ recombination scenarios were assigned using the TCRdist pipeline. In a later analysis, each TCR beta chain was defined by its CDR3 amino acid sequence together with its V-gene family, and reads lacking a unique V-gene family were excluded. In a later analysis, around 650 highly shared, low-generation-probability nucleotide sequences were removed to address suspected cross-contamination and a sequencing artifact. In a later analysis, a clonal expansion index for each public chain was calculated from normalized within-repertoire ranks of inferred template counts. In a later analysis, generation probabilities were computed with a VDJ recombination model fitted to out-of-frame rearrangements, and the resulting probabilities were checked against IGoR. In a later analysis, TCR-TCR, TCR-HLA and TCR-CMV co-occurrence was scored with hypergeometric tests, and a repertoire-size bias correction was applied to TCR pairs. To estimate false discovery rates, a later analysis permuted the HLA or CMV assignments 20 times. In a later analysis, co-occurring TCRs were grouped using DBSCAN, and TCRdist sequence similarity was added for clustering within HLA-allele-positive subsets. Repertoires with fewer than 30,000 or more than 120,000 public chains, plus five repertoires with anomalous nucleotide sharing, were excluded from co-occurrence clustering. What TCRdb holds here is the immuneACCESS table cut down to in-frame rearrangements. Part of the clones is not present; checked against another copy, under half of the missing clones reflect an unresolved V gene, and the others are unexplained. The D gene and trimming were derived from the DNA, and the V and J assignments and clone size from that table. The sample yields 130,000 to 150,000 clones; around 85% were counted once. Roughly 2.9% of the sample belongs to the ten largest clones.

The paper as a whole reports these results and caveats: Most CMV-associated TCR beta chains appeared to be HLA-restricted in a later analysis, and the HLA associations seemed to be driven largely by CMV exposure. A later analysis reported that several top co-occurrence clusters appeared linked to parvovirus B19, influenza, CMV and Epstein-Barr virus. In a later analysis, TCR association rates were found to vary across HLA loci, with the most associated TCRs seen for DRB1 alleles and the fewest for HLA-C alleles. Because some donors lacked HLA typing at each locus, the association tests relied only on the typed subset. In vitro tests confirmed that a few of the cytomegalovirus-associated TCR beta chains recognize cytomegalovirus antigens. A further reported finding was that TCR beta sequences accurately predicted the HLA-A and HLA-B alleles for most subjects in the first cohort. In an earlier analysis of approximately 590 of the donors, most TCR beta V segments were observed in productive rearrangements about 87% or about 30% of the time, broadly matching IMGT annotations. Linkage disequilibrium might explain the correlated functional status among segregating V segments, but an unknown experimental factor could not be ruled out. In a later analysis, about 16,000 TCR beta sequences were associated with specific HLA alleles at a false discovery rate of 0.05. A later genetic analysis reported fewer N-insertions in productive TCRs among donors in an Asian-associated ancestry cluster than the roughly 640-donor mean. Because counts were too low, about 15 rarely observed V segments, including chromosome 9 orphons, were left out of the earlier analysis of about 500 of the donors. Some IMGT-functional V segments, including TRBV6-2 and TRBV6-3, could not be distinguished by the 87-base-pair reads and were therefore excluded. Roughly uniform sequencing depth across donors was assumed in presence/absence analyses, although this assumption may not hold. The study gave a list of more than 150 TCR beta chains associated with cytomegalovirus. The classifier was reported to diagnose cytomegalovirus status with high specificity and sensitivity in both the original cohort and the validation cohort. This cohort had only TCR beta chains sequenced, and the lack of alpha or paired-chain data limited which features could be detected. In a later genetic analysis, a missense DCLRE1C variant was associated with V-gene and J-gene trimming of TCR beta chains, and the association was replicated in an independent cohort. According to the authors, the approach could potentially be generalized to other disease states and immunological phenotypes. A later analysis found that HLA-associated TCR beta chains were more clonally expanded and had lower generation probabilities than equally common non-associated chains. A group of highly shared sequence variants was considered likely to be a technical artifact of the sequencing pipeline. Strong co-occurrence of HLA alleles, especially DR and DQ, made assigning TCR associations to individual alleles difficult. Immune exposure information for the cohort was limited to CMV serostatus. While some public TCRs were present in many individuals, most TCR sequences turned up only very rarely across donors.

V trim: 0 bases; J trim: 3 bases; unmatched bases: 17. The cysteine opens and the phenylalanine closes a CDR3 of 19 amino acids. Only the CDR3 DNA stays, 57 bases, in frame from base 1. CDR1 MNHEY and CDR2 SMNVEV are derived from the germline V gene (reference sequence). The material sequenced was PBMCs. Here the chain combines TRBV27 and TRBJ2-7; TRBD2 aligns with 7 central bases. The sequence derives from a young woman in good health and CMV-seronegative. The DNA sequence is given as TGTGCCAGCAGTTTATCGTGGTCTAGCGGTGTGGGGGTACTCTACGAGCAGTACTTC. Its translation reads: CASSLSWSSGVGVLYEQYF.